Included here is one T cell receptor (beta chain) sequence, with context. Its antigen is not known. The sequenced template was cDNA made from the entire isolated RNA. TCRdb's table, derived via immunoSEQ multiplex PCR, lists solely in-frame clones and lacks some. The data contain over 100,000 clones, 30% to 50% of them singletons. These data come from a study of beta chain features in type 1 diabetes. Study information: No patient-donor differences in age, gender, total cells or subset yield. Regarding the study as a whole: More deletions and fewer insertions at VDJ junctions were seen in type 1 diabetes patients.

Germline assignment: CDR1 SGHNT and CDR2 YYREEE (reference sequence). With 4 bases clipped from V and 0 bases from J, the junction kept 5 bases outside the gene matches. The CDR3 has 16 residues. One heparinised draw of blood, averaging approximately 110 mL, came from each donor. Researchers reported sorting CD4+ naive, central memory, regulatory and stem cell-like memory cells via CD45RO/CCR7/CD25/CD127/CD95/CD27. The rearrangement links TRBV5-4 to TRBJ2-4, with 9 bases matching TRBD2. The sequencing input was stem cell memory CD4+ T cells from blood. This receptor was identified in a woman aged 18-30 years in good health. CDR3 in DNA: TGTGCCAGCAGCGGTGGGACTAGCAGAGCCAAAAACATTCAGTACTTC. Protein product: CASSGGTSRAKNIQYF.